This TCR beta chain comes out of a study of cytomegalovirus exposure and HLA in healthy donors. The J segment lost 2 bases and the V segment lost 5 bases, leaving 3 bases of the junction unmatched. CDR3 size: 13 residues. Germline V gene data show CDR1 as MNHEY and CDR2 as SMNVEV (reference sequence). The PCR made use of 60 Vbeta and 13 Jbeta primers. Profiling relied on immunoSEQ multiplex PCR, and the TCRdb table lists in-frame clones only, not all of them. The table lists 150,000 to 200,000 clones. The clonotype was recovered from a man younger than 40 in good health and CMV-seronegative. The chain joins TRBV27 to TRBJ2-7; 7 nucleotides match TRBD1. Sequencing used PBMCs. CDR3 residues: CASSPQGTYEQYF. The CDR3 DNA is TGTGCCAGCAGTCCACAGGGGACCTACGAGCAGTACTTC.